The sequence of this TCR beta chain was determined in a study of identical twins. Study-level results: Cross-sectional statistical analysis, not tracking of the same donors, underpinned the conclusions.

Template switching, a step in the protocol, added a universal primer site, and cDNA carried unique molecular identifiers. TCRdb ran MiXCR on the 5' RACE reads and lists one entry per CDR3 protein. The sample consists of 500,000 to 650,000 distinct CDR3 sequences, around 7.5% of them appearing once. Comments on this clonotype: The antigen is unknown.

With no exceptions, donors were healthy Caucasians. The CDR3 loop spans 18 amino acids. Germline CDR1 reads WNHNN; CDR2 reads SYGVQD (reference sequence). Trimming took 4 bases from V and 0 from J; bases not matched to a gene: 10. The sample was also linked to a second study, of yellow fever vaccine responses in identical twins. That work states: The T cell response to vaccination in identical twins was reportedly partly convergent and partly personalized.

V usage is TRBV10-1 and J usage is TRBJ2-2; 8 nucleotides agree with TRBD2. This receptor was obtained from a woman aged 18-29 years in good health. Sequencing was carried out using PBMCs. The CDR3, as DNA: TGCGCCAGCAGTGCCGTTACTAGCGGAAAGGCGAACACCGGGGAGCTGTTTTTT. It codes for CASSAVTSGKANTGELFF.